A selection of T cell receptor beta chains follows, all from one sample in a study of T cell responses to AZD1222 COVID-19 vaccine. The repertoire was sequenced with immunoSEQ multiplex PCR; TCRdb's copy has only in-frame clones and lacks some. The top ten clones hold around 4.3% of a sample with approximately 170,000 clones, 80% to 95% of them seen once. The sample here was peripheral blood, taken on day 0 of AZD1222 vaccination. These receptors were collected from an adult in good health. Each CDR3 is given with its conserved first and last residue. A D gene is named only where the DNA matches it firmly. Expanded clones get a size class; other rows say once, few or many, or leave the size out.

few	TRBV7-9	TRBJ2-7	TRBD2	CASSSLAGGRYEQYF	TGTGCCAGCAGCTCTCTAGCGGGGGGAAGATACGAGCAGTACTTC
-	TRBV19	TRBJ2-1	-	CASSPPADEQFF	TGTGCCAGTAGTCCTCCAGCGGATGAGCAGTTCTTC
-	TRBV7-9	TRBJ1-2	TRBD1	CASSRTGANYGYTF	TGTGCCAGCAGCCGTACAGGGGCTAACTATGGCTACACCTTC
-	TRBV18	TRBJ1-1	-	CASSSGLRGEAFF	TGTGCCAGCTCATCAGGGCTGAGGGGTGAAGCTTTCTTT
-	TRBV13	TRBJ1-2	TRBD1	CASSFPGQGYSGGYTF	TGTGCCAGCAGCTTTCCGGGACAGGGGTATTCGGGCGGCTACACCTTC
-	TRBV9	TRBJ1-1	-	CASSSRGLDPNTEAFF	TGTGCCAGCAGCTCCAGGGGACTCGACCCGAACACTGAAGCTTTCTTT
-	TRBV29-1	TRBJ1-2	-	CSAGDGPYGYTF	TGCAGCGCTGGGGACGGACCATATGGCTACACCTTC
-	TRBV12-3/TRBV12-4	TRBJ2-1	TRBD1	CASSLGQGDEQFF	TGTGCCAGCAGCCTGGGACAGGGGGATGAGCAGTTCTTC
-	TRBV5-6	TRBJ2-3	TRBD1	CASSSPGTGSSDTQYF	TGTGCCAGCAGCTCCCCCGGGACAGGGTCGTCAGATACGCAGTATTTT
-	TRBV12-3/TRBV12-4	TRBJ2-7	-	CASSMSYEQYF	TGTGCCAGCAGCATGTCCTACGAGCAGTACTTC
-	TRBV4-2	TRBJ2-4	-	CASSQDIGSSKNIQYF	TGTGCCAGCAGCCAAGATATCGGTAGTTCCAAAAACATTCAGTACTTC
-	TRBV20-1	TRBJ2-7	TRBD2	CSASIPAGGSYEQYF	TGCAGTGCTAGTATCCCTGCGGGAGGTTCCTACGAGCAGTACTTC
-	TRBV19	TRBJ1-4	TRBD1	CASRRLRQGPTNEKLFF	TGTGCCAGTAGGCGGCTCAGACAGGGCCCAACTAATGAAAAACTGTTTTTT
few	TRBV3-1/TRBV3-2	TRBJ1-2	-	CASSQVIWETPGTYGYTF	TGTGCCAGCAGCCAAGTCATTTGGGAGACGCCGGGGACCTATGGCTACACCTTC
-	TRBV5-1	TRBJ2-3	-	CASSLFGKGTDTQYF	TGCGCCAGCAGCTTGTTTGGTAAGGGCACAGATACGCAGTATTTT
once	TRBV19	TRBJ1-1	TRBD1	CASSLKNRGNTEAFF	TGTGCCAGTAGTCTAAAGAACAGGGGGAACACTGAAGCTTTCTTT
-	TRBV12-3/TRBV12-4	TRBJ2-7	-	CASSFGAIYEQYF	TGTGCCAGCAGTTTCGGGGCTATCTACGAGCAGTACTTC
once	TRBV5-1	TRBJ1-1	-	CASSLGVGVDTEAFF	TGCGCCAGCAGCTTGGGCGTAGGAGTAGACACTGAAGCTTTCTTT
-	TRBV6-5	TRBJ1-1	-	CASSYDRGPNTEAFF	TGTGCCAGCAGTTACGATAGGGGCCCTAACACTGAAGCTTTCTTT
-	TRBV27	TRBJ2-1	-	CASSLGAGSLDEQFF	TGTGCCAGCAGTTTAGGCGCAGGGTCTCTGGATGAGCAGTTCTTC
-	TRBV7-9	TRBJ2-5	-	CASSLETRGQETQYF	TGTGCCAGCAGCTTAGAAACCAGGGGCCAAGAGACCCAGTACTTC
-	TRBV19	TRBJ2-7	-	CASSHGASYEQYF	TGTGCCAGTAGCCACGGGGCGTCCTACGAGCAGTACTTC
-	TRBV5-1	TRBJ1-2	TRBD1	CASSFRDRDNGYTF	TGCGCCAGCAGCTTCCGGGACAGGGATAATGGCTACACCTTC
-	TRBV6-5	TRBJ1-2	TRBD1	CASSSTWTGRSYGYTF	TGTGCCAGCAGTTCCACATGGACAGGGAGGAGCTATGGCTACACCTTC
-	TRBV6-5	TRBJ1-1	-	CASSYRDTLNTEAFF	TGTGCCAGCAGTTACCGGGACACACTGAACACTGAAGCTTTCTTT
-	TRBV6-5	TRBJ2-5	TRBD1	CASSYGDRGSETQYF	TGTGCCAGCAGTTACGGGGACAGGGGGTCGGAGACCCAGTACTTC
-	TRBV28	TRBJ2-2	-	CASSSGIGNTGELFF	TGTGCCAGCAGTTCCGGGATTGGGAACACCGGGGAGCTGTTTTTT
-	TRBV9	TRBJ2-3	-	CASSTLDSTDTQYF	TGTGCCAGCTCCACACTAGATAGCACAGATACGCAGTATTTT